These 9 T cell receptor beta chains share one sample of origin, sequenced in a study of OX40 agonist ivuxolimab in advanced cancers. The table came from immunoSEQ multiplex PCR; TCRdb's copy has only in-frame clones and leaves some out. The table has roughly 61,000 clones, roughly 85% seen once. The input for sequencing was CD4+ or CD8+ T cells sorted from blood, taken in a trial of the OX40 agonist ivuxolimab. The receptors derive from an adult with an advanced solid tumor such as melanoma, head and neck, liver or kidney cancer.

The J gene is TRBJ1-2, the V gene TRBV19; perhaps TRBD1 as D (5 bases). The V end lost 6 bases, the J end lost 3 bases, and 14 bases lay between the germline ends. CDR3 size: 14 residues. CDR1 and CDR2 (germline): LNHDA, SQIVND (reference sequence). Here the CDR3 DNA reads TGTGCCAGTAGGAGGGGCCAGGACGACTATGGCTACACCTTC. This sequence encodes CASRRGQDDYGYTF.

V is TRBV10-2 and J is TRBJ1-1; no clear D. The germline V and J ends were trimmed by 7 bases and 0 bases, with 9 bases remaining between them. Per germline, CDR1 WSHSY and CDR2 SAAADI. The CDR3 is 13 residues long. The CDR3 region has the DNA TGCGCCAGCAATGTGGAGCTGAACACTGAAGCTTTCTTT. It translates to CASNVELNTEAFF.

V and J are TRBV23-1 and TRBJ2-1; TRBD2 matches 9 bases. TRBV23-1 is treated as an ORF (open reading frame) with a function not yet certain. The CDR3 length is 16 residues. The V and J ends lost 2 bases and 10 bases, in that order; junction bases with no gene match: 12. DNA of the CDR3: TGCGCCAGCAGTCAAAAGGGCGGGGGGGCGACTTGCGAGCAGTTCTTC. It specifies CASSQKGGGATCEQFF.

V gene TRBV21-1 combines with J gene TRBJ2-7; TRBD1, the table's D call, was not compared with the DNA. TRBV21-1 is annotated as a pseudogene. The CDR3 is 14 amino acids. Here the CDR3 DNA reads TGTGCCAGCAGCAAAGTTGGGACAGACTACGAGCAGTACTTC. Translating gives CASSKVGTDYEQYF.

This sequence joins TRBV9 and TRBJ1-5; D gene uncertain. V was clipped by 0 bases and J by 5 bases, with 12 bases between them. Germline lookup yields CDR1 SGDLS and CDR2 YYNGEE. CDR3 size: 15 residues. In DNA form, the CDR3 reads TGTGCCAGCAGCGTAGGGGCTGAACATCATCAGCCCCAGCATTTT. Amino acid sequence: CASSVGAEHHQPQHF.

The rearrangement joins TRBV10-3 to TRBJ2-3, with no clear D. V lost 6 bases to trimming and J lost 3 bases, with 10 bases between them. Germline assignment: CDR1 ENHRY and CDR2 SYGVKD. The CDR3 is made up of 13 amino acids. CDR3 region: CAISPDGTDTQYF. The DNA for the CDR3 is TGTGCCATCAGCCCGGACGGGACAGATACGCAGTATTTT.

The chain has TRBV7-8 and TRBJ2-7, with 10 positions matching TRBD2. The junction had 8 bases not matched to a gene; V was cut back by 2 bases and J by 1 base. There are 17 residues in the CDR3. The V gene's germline CDR1 is SGHVS and CDR2 FQNEAQ. CDR3 DNA sequence: TGTGCCAGCAGCTTAAGACTAGCGGGCCCTAATTCCTACGAGCAGTACTTC. Translated: CASSLRLAGPNSYEQYF.

CDR3 amino acids: CASSLGTGIIYEQYF. The CDR3 DNA sequence: TGTGCCAGCAGCTTAGGGACAGGGATCATCTACGAGCAGTACTTC. The V and J genes are TRBV5-5 and TRBJ2-7, with 9 bases identical to TRBD1. The CDR3 runs 15 residues. V dropped 2 bases and J dropped 3; count of bases not matched to a gene: 6. The V gene's germline CDR1 is SGHKS and CDR2 YYEKEE (reference sequence).

The chain is built from TRBV25-1 and TRBJ1-2, with D maybe TRBD1 (5 bases). This CDR3 contains 15 residues. Germline CDR1 and CDR2: MGHDK and SYGVNS. The V and J ends lost 2 bases and 6 bases respectively, with 16 bases between them. The CDR3 DNA follows: TGTGCCAGCAGTGAACGGGACCGCCGAGCGGATGGCTACACCTTC. It is translated as CASSERDRRADGYTF.